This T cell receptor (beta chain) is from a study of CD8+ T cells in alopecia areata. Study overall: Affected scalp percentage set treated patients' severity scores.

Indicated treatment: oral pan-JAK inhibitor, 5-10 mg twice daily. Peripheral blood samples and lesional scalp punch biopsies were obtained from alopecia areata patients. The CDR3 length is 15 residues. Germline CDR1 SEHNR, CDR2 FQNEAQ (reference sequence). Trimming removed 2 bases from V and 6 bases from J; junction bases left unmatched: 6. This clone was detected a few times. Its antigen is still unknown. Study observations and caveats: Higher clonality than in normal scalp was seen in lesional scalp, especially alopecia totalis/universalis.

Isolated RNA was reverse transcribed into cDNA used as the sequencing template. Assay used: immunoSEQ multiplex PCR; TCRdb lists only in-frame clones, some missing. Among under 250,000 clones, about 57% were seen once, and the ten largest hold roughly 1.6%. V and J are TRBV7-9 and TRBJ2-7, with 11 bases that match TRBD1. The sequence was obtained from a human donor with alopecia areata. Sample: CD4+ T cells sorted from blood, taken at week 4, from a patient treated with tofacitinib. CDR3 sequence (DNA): TGTGCCAGCAGCTTATCAGGACAGGGGGCTGCCGAGCAGTACTTC. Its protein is CASSLSGQGAAEQYF. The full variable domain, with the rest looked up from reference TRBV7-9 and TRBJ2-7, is DTGVSQNPRHKITKRGQNVTFRCDPISEHNRLYWYRQTLGQGPEFLTYFQNEAQLEKSRLLSDRFSAERPKGSFSTLEIQRTEQGDSAMYLCASSLSGQGAAEQYFGPGTRLTVT.